The 4 T cell receptor beta chains below come from one sample, sequenced in a study of cytomegalovirus exposure and HLA in healthy donors. Produced via immunoSEQ multiplex PCR; TCRdb's table is partial and in-frame only. The data contain tens of thousands of clones, approximately 96% of them singletons. The specimen sequenced was PBMCs. These receptors were collected from a man aged 18 to 29 in good health and CMV-seronegative.

The sample holds a few counts of this clone. V is TRBV11-1 and J is TRBJ2-3; D is ambiguous. Germline V gives CDR1 SGHAT, CDR2 FQDESV (reference sequence). The CDR3 length is 13 residues. V was shortened by 0 bases and J by 6 bases, with 7 bases between the two germline ends. The CDR3 spells CASSLAPSDTQYF. The CDR3 DNA reads as TGTGCCAGCAGCTTAGCCCCGTCCGATACGCAGTATTTT.

This chain uses TRBV30 with TRBJ2-6; the match to TRBD1 covers 7 bases. Germline V lookup: CDR1 GTSNPN, CDR2 SVGIG (reference sequence). This CDR3 has 16 amino acids. V trimming: 6 bases; J trimming: 0 bases; junction bases outside the gene matches: 8. The CDR3 coding sequence is TGTGCCTGCCCTGACAGGGTCTTCTCTGGGGCCAACGTCCTGACTTTC. Amino acid sequence: CACPDRVFSGANVLTF.

This clone was found once. The chain combines TRBV7-2 with TRBJ2-3, with TRBD2 matching over 11 bases. The germline CDR1 and CDR2 sequences are SGHTA and FQGNSA. The CDR3 has 15 amino acids. Germline trimming cut 6 bases from V and 5 bases from J; bases unmatched to any gene: 7. CDR3 DNA sequence: TGTGCCAGCAGTCTTAGCGGGAGGGACGGAGATACGCAGTATTTT. It yields the protein CASSLSGRDGDTQYF. The full variable domain, with the rest looked up from reference TRBV7-2 and TRBJ2-3, is GAGVSQSPSNKVTEKGKDVELRCDPISGHTALYWYRQSLGQGLEFLIYFQGNSAPDKSGLPSDRFSAERTGGSVSTLTIQRTQQEDSAVYLCASSLSGRDGDTQYFGPGTRLTVL.

In this sample, this clone turned up once. The V gene is TRBV10-3, the J gene TRBJ2-1; 9 positions agree with TRBD2. The V gene end was trimmed by 0 bases and the J gene end by 3 bases; junction bases not matched to a gene: 6. Germline CDR1 reads ENHRY; CDR2 reads SYGVKD. The CDR3 runs 17 residues. CDR3 residues: CAISESLWTSDYNEQFF. CDR3 DNA: TGTGCCATCAGTGAGTCATTATGGACTAGCGACTACAATGAGCAGTTCTTC.